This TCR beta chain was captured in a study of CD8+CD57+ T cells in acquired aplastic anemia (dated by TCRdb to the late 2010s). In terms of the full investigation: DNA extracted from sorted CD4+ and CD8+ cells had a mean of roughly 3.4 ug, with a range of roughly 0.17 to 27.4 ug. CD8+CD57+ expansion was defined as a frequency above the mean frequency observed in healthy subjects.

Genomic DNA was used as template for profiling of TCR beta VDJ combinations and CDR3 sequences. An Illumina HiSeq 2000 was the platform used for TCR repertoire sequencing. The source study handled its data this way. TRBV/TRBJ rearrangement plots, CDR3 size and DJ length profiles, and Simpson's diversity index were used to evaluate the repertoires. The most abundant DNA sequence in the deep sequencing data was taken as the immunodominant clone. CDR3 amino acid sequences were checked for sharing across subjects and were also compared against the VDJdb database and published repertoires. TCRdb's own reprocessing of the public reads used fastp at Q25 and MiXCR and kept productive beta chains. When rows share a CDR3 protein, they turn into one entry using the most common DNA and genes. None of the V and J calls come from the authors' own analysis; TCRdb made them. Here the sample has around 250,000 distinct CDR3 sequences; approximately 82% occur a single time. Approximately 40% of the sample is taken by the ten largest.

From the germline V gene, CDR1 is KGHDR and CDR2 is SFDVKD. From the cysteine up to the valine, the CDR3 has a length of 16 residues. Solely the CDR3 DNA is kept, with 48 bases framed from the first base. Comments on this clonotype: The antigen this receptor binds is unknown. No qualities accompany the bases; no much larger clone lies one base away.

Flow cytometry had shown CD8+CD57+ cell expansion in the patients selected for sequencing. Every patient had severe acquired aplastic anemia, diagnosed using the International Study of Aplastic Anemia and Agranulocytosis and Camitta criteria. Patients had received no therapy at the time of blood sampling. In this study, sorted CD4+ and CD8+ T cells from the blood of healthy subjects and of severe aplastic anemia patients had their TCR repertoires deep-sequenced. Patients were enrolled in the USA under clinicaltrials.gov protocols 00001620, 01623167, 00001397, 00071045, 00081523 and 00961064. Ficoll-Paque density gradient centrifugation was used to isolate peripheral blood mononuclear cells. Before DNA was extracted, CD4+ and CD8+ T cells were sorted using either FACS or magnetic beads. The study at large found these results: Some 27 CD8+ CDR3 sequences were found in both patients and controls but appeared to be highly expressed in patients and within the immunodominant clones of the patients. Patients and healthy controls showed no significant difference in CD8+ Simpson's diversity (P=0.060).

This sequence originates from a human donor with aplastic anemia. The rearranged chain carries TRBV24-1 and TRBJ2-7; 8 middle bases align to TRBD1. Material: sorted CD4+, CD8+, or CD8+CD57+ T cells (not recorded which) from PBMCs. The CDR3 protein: CATSDLGQANLAEHYV. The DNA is TGTGCCACCAGTGATCTGGGACAGGCGAATCTGGCCGAGCATTACGTC.